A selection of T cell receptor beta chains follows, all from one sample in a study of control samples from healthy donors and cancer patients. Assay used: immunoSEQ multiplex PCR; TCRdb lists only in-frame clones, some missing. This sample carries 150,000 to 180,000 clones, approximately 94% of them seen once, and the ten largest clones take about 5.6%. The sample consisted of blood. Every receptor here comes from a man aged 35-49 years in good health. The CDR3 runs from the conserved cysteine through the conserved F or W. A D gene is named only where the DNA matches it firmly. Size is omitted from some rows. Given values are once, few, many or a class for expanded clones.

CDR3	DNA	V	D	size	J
CASRTEYNSPLHF	TGTGCCAGCAGGACAGAATATAATTCACCCCTCCACTTT	TRBV19	NA	NA	TRBJ1-6
CASSAYGGQGADYGYTF	TGCGCCAGCAGCGCATACGGTGGACAGGGGGCGGACTATGGCTACACCTTC	TRBV5-1	TRBD1	NA	TRBJ1-2
CASSDKVGTGELFF	TGCGCCAGCAGTGACAAGGTCGGGACCGGGGAGCTGTTTTTT	TRBV10-1	NA	NA	TRBJ2-2
CASAVADTQYF	TGTGCCAGCGCAGTAGCAGATACGCAGTATTTT	TRBV11-2	NA	NA	TRBJ2-3
CASRQGLNQPQHF	TGTGCCAGCAGACAGGGGCTCAATCAGCCCCAGCATTTT	TRBV6-5	TRBD1	NA	TRBJ1-5
CASSRTTGLTEQYF	TGTGCCAGCTCACGAACGACAGGCTTAACCGAGCAGTACTTC	TRBV18	NA	NA	TRBJ2-7
CASSLGLARRQAQYF	TGTGCCAGCAGCCTTGGACTAGCCCGCCGGCAGGCGCAGTATTTT	TRBV5-6	TRBD2	NA	TRBJ2-3
CASSLSWGEETQYF	TGTGCCAGCAGCTTATCGTGGGGAGAAGAGACCCAGTACTTC	TRBV6-5	NA	NA	TRBJ2-5
CASSEGQAGQPQHF	TGTGCCAGCAGTGAGGGGCAGGCCGGCCAGCCCCAGCATTTT	TRBV2	NA	NA	TRBJ1-5
CASSLGTGPGEQYF	TGTGCCAGCAGCCTTGGGACAGGACCAGGCGAGCAGTACTTC	TRBV9	TRBD1	NA	TRBJ2-7
CATSRAGANEKLFF	TGTGCCACCAGCAGAGCAGGGGCTAATGAAAAACTGTTTTTT	TRBV15	NA	NA	TRBJ1-4
CAWMAGSSSGNTIYF	TGTGCCTGGATGGCCGGGTCTTCCTCTGGAAACACCATATATTTT	TRBV30	NA	NA	TRBJ1-3
CASSYSNPGDGYTF	TGTGCCAGCAGTTACTCGAATCCAGGAGACGGCTACACCTTC	TRBV6-5	NA	few	TRBJ1-2
CASSIVGGYGYTF	TGTGCCAGTAGTATAGTCGGGGGCTATGGCTACACCTTC	TRBV19	NA	NA	TRBJ1-2
CASSPPGLAGGANVLTF	TGTGCCAGCAGTCCACCGGGTCTTGCTGGTGGGGCCAACGTCCTGACTTTC	TRBV28	NA	NA	TRBJ2-6
CASSSEVAGYTF	TGTGCCAGCAGTTCGGAGGTAGCTGGCTACACCTTC	TRBV6-5	NA	NA	TRBJ1-2
CASSPTGDYGYTF	TGTGCCAGCAGTCCGACAGGGGACTATGGCTACACCTTC	TRBV6-2/TRBV6-3	TRBD1	NA	TRBJ1-2
CASSTTPGQPNYGYTF	TGTGCCAGCAGCACAACACCGGGACAGCCTAACTATGGCTACACCTTC	TRBV9	TRBD1	NA	TRBJ1-2
CASSAGGPNTEAFF	TGTGCCAGCAGCGCTGGGGGTCCGAACACTGAAGCTTTCTTT	TRBV25-1	NA	NA	TRBJ1-1
CASSRLGRSTDTQYF	TGTGCCAGCAGCAGACTAGGCAGAAGCACAGATACGCAGTATTTT	TRBV9	NA	NA	TRBJ2-3
CASSFGNTEAFF	TGCGCCAGCAGCTTTGGGAACACTGAAGCTTTCTTT	TRBV5-1	NA	NA	TRBJ1-1
CASSIVAGRNGYTF	TGTGCCAGTAGTATAGTGGCAGGGCGAAATGGCTACACCTTC	TRBV19	NA	NA	TRBJ1-2
CASSPRDRTLNTEAFF	TGTGCCAGCTCACCCCGGGACAGGACATTGAACACTGAAGCTTTCTTT	TRBV18	TRBD1	few	TRBJ1-1
CASSASPSYGYTF	TGTGCCAGCAGCGCCTCGCCTAGCTATGGCTACACCTTC	TRBV6-6	NA	NA	TRBJ1-2
CASSLGEGNTIYF	TGTGCCAGCAGCTTAGGGGAGGGAAACACCATATATTTT	TRBV7-8	NA	once	TRBJ1-3
CASSTSSGPLHF	TGTGCCAGCAGCACCTCAAGCGGACCCCTCCACTTT	TRBV12-3/TRBV12-4	NA	NA	TRBJ1-6
CASSFVQTNYGYTF	TGTGCCAGCAGCTTTGTACAGACTAACTATGGCTACACCTTC	TRBV5-4	NA	NA	TRBJ1-2
CASSHDRYSNQPQHF	TGCGCCAGCAGCCACGACAGGTATAGCAATCAGCCCCAGCATTTT	TRBV4-1	NA	once	TRBJ1-5
CASSDVRGGGDEQFF	TGTGCCAGCAGTGATGTGCGCGGGGGGGGCGATGAGCAGTTCTTC	TRBV6-1	TRBD2	NA	TRBJ2-1
CASSVGRGGAYEQYF	TGTGCCAGCAGCGTGGGACGCGGGGGGGCTTACGAGCAGTACTTC	TRBV14	TRBD2	NA	TRBJ2-7
CASSPNHPRGYTF	TGTGCCAGCAGCCCCAACCACCCGCGGGGCTACACCTTC	TRBV4-2	NA	NA	TRBJ1-2
CASSQIGPGTNEKLFF	TGCGCCAGCAGCCAAATAGGACCGGGAACTAATGAAAAACTGTTTTTT	TRBV4-1	NA	NA	TRBJ1-4
CASSLSPQGDTQYF	TGTGCCAGCAGCTTATCACCCCAAGGGGATACGCAGTATTTT	TRBV11-2	NA	NA	TRBJ2-3
CASSPTTRSGHTF	TGTGCCAGCAGCCCCACCACAAGGAGTGGCCACACCTTC	TRBV5-6	NA	once	TRBJ1-2
CASSLSGVGTQYF	TGTGCCAGCAGCTTATCTGGGGTGGGTACGCAGTATTTT	TRBV7-9	NA	NA	TRBJ2-3
CASSHLIFSNQPQHF	TGTGCCAGCAGCCACTTAATTTTTAGCAATCAGCCCCAGCATTTT	TRBV5-8	NA	NA	TRBJ1-5
CASSSTTVYGYTF	TGTGCCAGCAGCTCCACAACGGTCTATGGCTACACCTTC	TRBV7-3	NA	NA	TRBJ1-2
CASSLASGEQYF	TGTGCCAGCAGCTTAGCGTCCGGGGAGCAGTACTTC	TRBV11-2	NA	NA	TRBJ2-7
CASTPYLLTDTQYF	TGTGCCAGCACCCCTTACCTCCTTACAGATACGCAGTATTTT	TRBV6-6	NA	NA	TRBJ2-3
CASSAFTGGLAEAFF	TGTGCCAGCAGCGCCTTTACAGGGGGGCTCGCTGAAGCTTTCTTT	TRBV7-9	TRBD1	NA	TRBJ1-1
CASSPIDRRTGTDTQYF	TGTGCCAGCTCACCAATCGACAGACGCACAGGTACAGATACGCAGTATTTT	TRBV18	NA	NA	TRBJ2-3
CASSGGPGNTGELFF	TGTGCCAGCAGTGGGGGACCGGGAAACACCGGGGAGCTGTTTTTT	TRBV28	NA	NA	TRBJ2-2
CASSGGLRVGNQPQHF	TGTGCCAGTAGTGGGGGCTTACGGGTAGGAAATCAGCCCCAGCATTTT	TRBV19	NA	NA	TRBJ1-5
CASSLQGSYTEAFF	TGTGCCAGCAGTTTACAGGGGTCATACACTGAAGCTTTCTTT	TRBV27	NA	NA	TRBJ1-1
CASSLDLGSTEAFF	TGTGCCAGCAGTCTCGACTTGGGGAGCACTGAAGCTTTCTTT	TRBV14	NA	once	TRBJ1-1
CATRARSGGNTEAFF	TGTGCCACCAGAGCCCGGTCGGGAGGGAACACTGAAGCTTTCTTT	TRBV24-1	NA	NA	TRBJ1-1
CASSMRVNTEAFF	TGTGCCAGTAGTATGCGGGTTAACACTGAAGCTTTCTTT	TRBV19	NA	few	TRBJ1-1
CASSLEGNTEAFF	TGTGCCAGCAGCTTGGAGGGGAACACTGAAGCTTTCTTT	TRBV7-9	NA	NA	TRBJ1-1
CASADRQNIQYF	TGTGCCAGTGCGGACAGGCAGAACATTCAGTACTTC	TRBV19	TRBD1	once	TRBJ2-4